Following are 10 T cell receptor beta chains from one sample sequenced in a study of PD-1 blockade in classical Hodgkin lymphoma. All trial patients relapsed after autologous stem cell transplantation. CD4+ T cells were purified from thawed PBMCs by negative selection. Generated by immunoSEQ multiplex PCR, the TCRdb table keeps only in-frame clones and is missing some. This table holds some 7,500 clones, approximately 80% found once. The source material was CD4+ T cells from blood, sampled at baseline. Receptors were obtained from a human donor with classical Hodgkin lymphoma.

V and J are TRBV14 and TRBJ2-1; D is ambiguous. CDR1 and CDR2 (germline): SGHDN, FVKESK. V lost 5 bases, J lost 9 bases, and 8 bases lay in between. The CDR3 is 11 residues long. CDR3 amino acids: CASSGGREQFF. CDR3 in DNA: TGTGCCAGCAGCGGTGGGCGTGAGCAGTTCTTC.

The chain uses TRBV13 and TRBJ2-2; 9 bases fit TRBD2. V was clipped by 3 bases and J by 0 bases; unmatched bases: 5. Germline CDR1 reads PRHDT; CDR2 reads FYEKMQ (reference sequence). The CDR3 runs to 17 residues. In DNA form, the CDR3 reads TGTGCCAGCAGCTTCCAATTAGCGGGAGCGAACACCGGGGAGCTGTTTTTT. Residues: CASSFQLAGANTGELFF.

The chain is built from TRBV21-1 and TRBJ1-5; the table gives TRBD1 as D, unverified against the DNA. TRBV21-1 is marked as a pseudogene. The CDR3 is made up of 18 amino acids. As DNA, the CDR3 is TGTGCCAGCAGCAGGGGCCGGGACAGGGATATCCCAAGTCAGCCCCAGCATTTT. This codes for CASSRGRDRDIPSQPQHF.

This clone was recorded a few times. The chain uses TRBV6-6 and TRBJ1-3; TRBD1 is a possible D gene (5 bases). In germline, CDR1 is MNHNY, CDR2 SVGAGI (reference sequence). V was shortened by 7 bases and J by 1 base, with 8 bases between the two germline ends. This CDR3 has 13 residues. This CDR3 reads CASTGGSGNTIYF. The CDR3 coding sequence is TGTGCCAGCACTGGGGGTTCTGGAAACACCATATATTTT.

In this sample, this clone turned up once. The CDR3 carries no conserved terminal phenylalanine or tryptophan, so it likely arises from a read error. The chain recombines TRBV10-1 with TRBJ1-1, with D unresolved. The germline V gene has CDR1 WNHNN and CDR2 SYGVQD (reference sequence). This CDR3 is 14 amino acids long. The V gene lost 5 bases and the J gene lost 3 bases, with 13 bases spanning the gap. In nucleotides, the CDR3 is TGCGCCAGCAGTCTTCATACTTCGGACACTGAAGCTTTCCTT. This translates into CASSLHTSDTEAFL.

J is TRBJ2-4 and V is TRBV2, with 10 bases fitting TRBD2. V shed 1 base and J 0 bases; nucleotides not matched to a gene: 3. CDR1 and CDR2 (germline): SNHLY, FYNNEI. CDR3 length equals 17 residues. Written as DNA, the CDR3 is TGTGCCAGCAGTGAAGGTACTAGCGGGGTAGCCAAAAACATTCAGTACTTC. Protein product: CASSEGTSGVAKNIQYF. Full variable domain (missing parts from reference TRBV2 and TRBJ2-4): EPEVTQTPSHQVTQMGQEVILRCVPISNHLYFYWYRQILGQKVEFLVSFYNNEISEKSEIFDDQFSVERPDGSNFTLKIRSTKLEDSAMYFCASSEGTSGVAKNIQYFGAGTRLSVL.

The gene calls are TRBV5-8 and TRBJ2-5; possible D gene TRBD1, 5 bases. With 4 bases removed from V and 4 bases from J, the gap between germline ends came to 17 bases. This CDR3 is 15 amino acids long. The germline CDR1 and CDR2 sequences are SGHTS and YDEGEE. CDR3 nucleotide sequence: TGTGCCAGCAGCCCGGACGGCGTGGGGCGAGAGACCCAGTACTTC. It encodes CASSPDGVGRETQYF.

The chain uses TRBV18 and TRBJ2-1, with D hard to call. Germline CDR1 is KGHSH and CDR2 is LQKENI. There are 14 residues in the CDR3. V was shortened by 2 bases and J by 5 bases, with 10 bases between the two germline ends. In nucleotides, the CDR3 is TGTGCCAGCTCACCAAGGACGGAGAACAATGAGCAGTTCTTC. Translated: CASSPRTENNEQFF.

This sequence joins TRBV6-1 and TRBJ2-7; D is uncertain. The germline V and J ends were trimmed by 0 bases and 0 bases, with 9 bases remaining between them. Per germline, CDR1 MNHNS and CDR2 SASEGT. This CDR3 is 15 amino acids long. CDR3 in DNA: TGTGCCAGCAGTGAAGCGCATGGGCCCTCCTACGAGCAGTACTTC. Translation gives CASSEAHGPSYEQYF.

The gene calls are TRBV19 and TRBJ2-3; no reliable D call. V was pared by 3 bases and J by 2 bases, with 15 bases between. Germline V gives CDR1 LNHDA, CDR2 SQIVND (reference sequence). The CDR3 covers 16 residues. CDR3 protein: CASSISSTGYTDTQYF. The CDR3 DNA reads TGTGCCAGTAGTATCTCGTCGACGGGCTACACAGATACGCAGTATTTT.